Following are 9 T cell receptor beta chains from one sample sequenced in a study of blood T cell repertoires in COVID-19. Sequencing was performed with immunoSEQ multiplex PCR; in TCRdb, only in-frame clones are kept and a portion is missing. This table has about 150,000 clones, 70% to 90% appearing once. The sample was peripheral blood. The receptors originated from a woman aged 45-59 years with acute or convalescent COVID-19.

The CDR3 is CASSLAGADTQYF. CDR3 in DNA: TGTGCCAGCAGCTTAGCAGGGGCAGATACGCAGTATTTT. The V gene is TRBV7-9, the J gene TRBJ2-3, with TRBD1 as a possible D gene (5 bases). The germline CDR1 and CDR2 sequences are SEHNR and FQNEAQ (reference sequence). The V and J ends lost 0 bases and 4 bases respectively, with 5 bases between them. The CDR3 runs to 13 residues. Together with reference TRBV7-9 and TRBJ2-3, the CDR3 gives the full variable domain: DTGVSQNPRHKITKRGQNVTFRCDPISEHNRLYWYRQTLGQGPEFLTYFQNEAQLEKSRLLSDRFSAERPKGSFSTLEIQRTEQGDSAMYLCASSLAGADTQYFGPGTRLTVL.

The V call is TRBV19, the J call TRBJ1-5; 7 positions match TRBD1. Germline CDR1 is LNHDA and CDR2 is SQIVND (reference sequence). The trim removed 5 bases at V and 7 bases at J, leaving 2 bases unmatched. The CDR3 runs 12 residues. The CDR3 nucleotides are TGTGCCAGTAGTGACAGGGCGCAGCCCCAGCATTTT. It codes for CASSDRAQPQHF.

This rearrangement joins TRBV5-4 to TRBJ2-3; TRBD2 is a possible D gene (5 bases). CDR1 is SGHNT, CDR2 YYREEE, per germline (reference sequence). The CDR3 has 14 amino acids. With 2 bases removed from V and 1 base from J, the gap between germline ends came to 8 bases. The CDR3 DNA reads TGTGCCAGCAGCTTCAGCGGCGGCACAGATACGCAGTATTTT. Translating it yields CASSFSGGTDTQYF.

The rearrangement uses TRBV27 and TRBJ1-1; 7 bases line up with TRBD1. The CDR3 spans 14 residues. Germline V gene data show CDR1 as MNHEY and CDR2 as SMNVEV (reference sequence). Trimming at V came to 6 bases and at J to 3 bases, leaving 7 bases not matched to a gene. CDR3 DNA sequence: TGTGCCAGCAGCTACCAGGGGGGATACACTGAAGCTTTCTTT. Its translation: CASSYQGGYTEAFF.

V gene TRBV9 combines with J gene TRBJ1-5, with 8 bases aligning to TRBD1. The germline gives CDR1 SGDLS, CDR2 YYNGEE. The CDR3 totals 14 residues. V was clipped by 3 bases and J by 6 bases; unmatched bases: 5. CDR3: CASSAETGVQPQHF. The CDR3 DNA reads TGTGCCAGCAGCGCAGAGACAGGGGTTCAGCCCCAGCATTTT.

The chain uses TRBV9 and TRBJ1-5; 7 nucleotides match TRBD1. J gave up 5 bases and V 3 bases, and 8 bases lay outside the gene matches. CDR1 is SGDLS and CDR2 is YYNGEE in the germline V gene. The CDR3 is made up of 15 amino acids. CDR3 protein: CASSAGGTVDQPQHF. DNA for the CDR3: TGTGCCAGCAGCGCGGGAGGGACAGTTGATCAGCCCCAGCATTTT.

This chain connects TRBV24-1 to TRBJ2-3; maybe TRBD2 (6 bases). V was pared by 2 bases and J by 4 bases, with 18 bases between. The CDR3 is 17 amino acids. The germline gives CDR1 KGHDR, CDR2 SFDVKD. CDR3 in amino acids: CATSDSDHASGADTQYF. In DNA, the CDR3 is TGTGCCACCAGTGATTCGGACCACGCGTCGGGGGCAGATACGCAGTATTTT.

This rearrangement joins TRBV24-1 to TRBJ2-7, with 11 bases fitting TRBD2. V lost 4 bases and J lost 1; bases outside the gene matches: 2. This CDR3 region has 15 residues. Germline lookup yields CDR1 KGHDR and CDR2 SFDVKD. This chain's CDR3 is CATSDPSGGSYEQYF. The CDR3 nucleotides are TGTGCCACCAGTGACCCTAGCGGGGGGTCCTACGAGCAGTACTTC.

The chain recombines TRBV18 with TRBJ2-7; tentatively, D is TRBD2 (5 bases). Looked up from germline, CDR1 is KGHSH and CDR2 is LQKENI. This CDR3 contains 15 residues. The V and J ends lost 2 bases and 2 bases respectively, with 13 bases between them. CDR3 sequence: CASSPALVSTYEQYF. The DNA of the CDR3 is TGTGCCAGCTCACCAGCACTAGTTTCCACCTACGAGCAGTACTTC.